This T cell receptor (beta chain) came from a study of lymphopenia after photon versus proton radiotherapy. The table came from immunoSEQ multiplex PCR; TCRdb's copy has only in-frame clones and leaves some out. The sample consists of around 29,000 clones, 94% of them appearing once. Germline CDR1 reads SGHRS; CDR2 reads YFSETQ. This CDR3 has 14 amino acids. The V gene end was trimmed by 4 bases and the J gene end by 5 bases; junction bases not matched to a gene: 6. The V call is TRBV5-1, the J call TRBJ2-3; 8 bases are shared with TRBD2. This sequence originates from a woman in her 50s with cholangiocarcinoma. The material sequenced was peripheral blood, taken from a patient treated with photon-based radiotherapy. The CDR3 sequence is CASSLLLAEDTQYF. The CDR3 coding sequence is TGCGCCAGCAGCCTCTTACTAGCGGAAGATACGCAGTATTTT.